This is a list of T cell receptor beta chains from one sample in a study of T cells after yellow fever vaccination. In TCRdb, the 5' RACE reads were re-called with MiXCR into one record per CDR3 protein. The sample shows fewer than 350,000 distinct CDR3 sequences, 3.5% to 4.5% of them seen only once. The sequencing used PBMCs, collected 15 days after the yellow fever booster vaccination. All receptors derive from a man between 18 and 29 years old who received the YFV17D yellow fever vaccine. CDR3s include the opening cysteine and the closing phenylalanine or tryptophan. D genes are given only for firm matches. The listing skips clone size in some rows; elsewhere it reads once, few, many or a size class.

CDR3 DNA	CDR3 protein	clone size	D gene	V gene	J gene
TGCGCCAGCAGCTACTCAGAATATCAGCCCCAGCATTTT	CASSYSEYQPQHF	many	NA	TRBV4-1	TRBJ1-5
TGTGCCAGCAGTTCCGGGCGAAGTGGGGTCTATGGCTACACCTTC	CASSSGRSGVYGYTF	many	NA	TRBV6-2/TRBV6-3	TRBJ1-2
TGTGCCAGCAGCACTCTCCGGAGGGGGCATGATGAAAAACTGTTTTTT	CASSTLRRGHDEKLFF	few	TRBD1	TRBV5-6	TRBJ1-4
TGTGCCAGCAGCACCGACGGGGTAGGGAACTATGGCTACACCTTC	CASSTDGVGNYGYTF	few	NA	TRBV27	TRBJ1-2
TGTGCCAGCAGCTTATACGCTAGCGGGGTTGGGGAGACCCAGTACTTC	CASSLYASGVGETQYF	few	TRBD2	TRBV7-6	TRBJ2-5
TGTGCCAGCAGCTTGGTGGGACGGCAATGGAACAATGAGCAGTTCTTC	CASSLVGRQWNNEQFF	few	NA	TRBV5-6	TRBJ2-1
TGCGCCAGCAGCTTGGGCGACAGGGAAAACTATGGCTACACCTTC	CASSLGDRENYGYTF	many	TRBD1	TRBV5-1	TRBJ1-2
TGTGCCAGCATCAGACAGGGGGCCGCTGAAGCTTTCTTT	CASIRQGAAEAFF	many	TRBD1	TRBV5-5	TRBJ1-1
TGCGCCAGCAGCTTGGAACTTTCCTACGAGCAGTACTTC	CASSLELSYEQYF	many	NA	TRBV5-1	TRBJ2-7
TGCGCCAGCAAACTGAGGACGTATAGCGGGGGCGGTAGCACCGGGGAGCTGTTTTTT	CASKLRTYSGGGSTGELFF	NA	TRBD2	TRBV10-2	TRBJ2-2
TGTGCCAGCAGTTTTCGGATCAATGAGCAGTTCTTC	CASSFRINEQFF	many	NA	TRBV12-3/TRBV12-4	TRBJ2-1
TGCGCCAGCAGCTTGGGGTTAACGGGTGAAAAACTGTTTTTT	CASSLGLTGEKLFF	few	NA	TRBV5-1	TRBJ1-4